The 27 T cell receptor beta chains reported below all come from one sample, sequenced in a study of shared clonotypes between healthy human individuals. This table comes from immunoSEQ multiplex PCR, and its TCRdb copy is limited to in-frame clones, with some not included. The sample lists some 580,000 clones; more than 95% were seen once. The source material was naive CD4+ T cells sorted from blood. Subset denoted: CD45RA+ positively selected. These receptors originate from a woman aged 25 to 39 in good health.

V usage is TRBV5-6 and J usage is TRBJ2-3; D gene ambiguous. CDR1 and CDR2 (germline): SGHDT, YYEEEE. Trimming cost V 2 bases and J 4 bases, with 5 bases left between them. The CDR3 runs to 12 residues. CDR3 DNA sequence: TGTGCCAGCAGCTTAGTAGCAGATACGCAGTATTTT. Translation gives CASSLVADTQYF.

Written as DNA, the CDR3 is TGCGCCAGCAGCCCGGACTACAACACCGGGGAGCTGTTTTTT. Amino acids: CASSPDYNTGELFF. V and J are TRBV5-1 and TRBJ2-2, with D maybe TRBD2 (6 bases). The CDR3 length is 14 residues. Germline CDR1 and CDR2: SGHRS and YFSETQ. V lost 4 bases, J lost 2 bases, and 9 bases lay in between.

J is TRBJ1-2 and V is TRBV27; TRBD1 might be the D (6 bases). The CDR3 loop spans 16 amino acids. Germline V CDR1 and CDR2: MNHEY, SMNVEV (reference sequence). V was cut by 5 bases and J by 4 bases, with 20 bases left in between. In DNA form, the CDR3 reads TGTGCCAGCAGTATCAACAGGGTAGTGGGGGTCTATGGCTACACCTTC. This encodes CASSINRVVGVYGYTF.

The CDR3 coding sequence is TGTGCCAGCAGCTCCACCGGGACAGGGACCACAGATACGCAGTATTTT. Translation: CASSSTGTGTTDTQYF. V usage is TRBV13 and J usage is TRBJ2-3; TRBD1 agrees at 9 bases. The V gene's germline CDR1 is PRHDT and CDR2 FYEKMQ (reference sequence). Germline trimming cut 4 bases from V and 2 bases from J; bases unmatched to any gene: 7. There are 16 residues in the CDR3.

This rearrangement joins TRBV29-1 to TRBJ1-1, with D unresolved. The CDR3 has 11 amino acids. Germline CDR1 reads SQVTM; CDR2 reads ANQGSEA. V was shortened by 4 bases and J by 7 bases, with 10 bases between the two germline ends. The DNA of the CDR3 is TGCAGCGTTGGGCACGGCAATGAAGCTTTCTTT. As protein: CSVGHGNEAFF.

The chain carries TRBV19 and TRBJ2-3, with D possibly being TRBD1 (7 bases). The ends were cut back, 6 bases at V and 5 bases at J, with 27 bases in the middle. Germline CDR1 is LNHDA and CDR2 is SQIVND (reference sequence). The CDR3 is 18 residues long. Here the CDR3 DNA reads TGTGCCAGTAGAGCAGGGGGAGGATTAGTAATAACGGGAGATACGCAGTATTTT. Translated, it gives CASRAGGGLVITGDTQYF.

The V gene is TRBV28, the J gene TRBJ1-2; D may be TRBD1 (6 bases). V was cut by 4 bases and J by 7 bases, with 16 bases left in between. Per the germline V gene, CDR1 is MDHEN and CDR2 is SYDVKM. The CDR3 runs 14 residues. CDR3 amino acids: CASSSTGGVGGYTF. The CDR3 DNA is TGTGCCAGCAGTTCGACCGGGGGCGTAGGTGGCTACACCTTC.

The V call is TRBV27, the J call TRBJ2-1; no firm D call. The CDR3 sequence is 13 residues long. Trimming removed 5 bases from V and 2 bases from J, with 7 bases in between. From germline, CDR1 is MNHEY and CDR2 SMNVEV (reference sequence). The CDR3, as DNA: TGTGCCAGCAGTCCCACCCCCTACAATGAGCAGTTCTTC. The encoded protein is CASSPTPYNEQFF.

This sequence joins TRBV28 and TRBJ1-5, with 7 bases identical to TRBD1. Unmatched junction bases numbered 8, after V lost 4 bases and J lost 5 bases. Germline loops: CDR1 MDHEN, CDR2 SYDVKM. The CDR3 extends over 15 amino acids. The CDR3 DNA reads TGTGCCAGCAGTTCACCGACAGGGTTAGATCAGCCCCAGCATTTT. It is translated as CASSSPTGLDQPQHF.

The chain joins TRBV28 to TRBJ1-5; D gene uncertain. CDR1 MDHEN and CDR2 SYDVKM come from the germline V gene. There are 13 residues in the CDR3. The V and J ends lost 2 bases and 7 bases respectively, with 9 bases between them. The CDR3 spells CASSLMHRQPQHF. CDR3 in DNA: TGTGCCAGCAGTTTAATGCACCGGCAGCCCCAGCATTTT. Combining the CDR3 with reference TRBV28 and TRBJ1-5 gives the whole variable domain DVKVTQSSRYLVKRTGEKVFLECVQDMDHENMFWYRQDPGLGLRLIYFSYDVKMKEKGDIPEGYSVSREKKERFSLILESASTNQTSMYLCASSLMHRQPQHFGDGTRLSIL.

The rearrangement links TRBV19 to TRBJ2-7, with TRBD2 identical over 10 bases. The length of the CDR3 is 15 residues. Germline lookup yields CDR1 LNHDA and CDR2 SQIVND (reference sequence). V lost 3 bases, J lost 3 bases, and 5 bases stayed unmatched. In DNA form, the CDR3 reads TGTGCCAGTAGTATCGGACTAGCGGTGTTCTACGAGCAGTACTTC. Protein product: CASSIGLAVFYEQYF. Supplemented by reference TRBV19 and TRBJ2-7, the full variable domain reads DGGITQSPKYLFRKEGQNVTLSCEQNLNHDAMYWYRQDPGQGLRLIYYSQIVNDFQKGDIAEGYSVSREKKESFPLTVTSAQKNPTAFYLCASSIGLAVFYEQYFGPGTRLTVT.

The chain employs TRBV28 and TRBJ2-7, with D possibly TRBD1 on 5 matching bases. V lost 4 bases, J lost 0 bases, and 22 bases lay in between. Germline V lookup: CDR1 MDHEN, CDR2 SYDVKM. This CDR3 is 18 amino acids long. CDR3 sequence: CASSSSPLGLPSSYEQYF. The CDR3, as DNA: TGTGCCAGCAGTTCCTCACCCCTGGGGCTCCCGAGCTCCTACGAGCAGTACTTC. The full variable domain, completed using reference TRBV28 and TRBJ2-7, is DVKVTQSSRYLVKRTGEKVFLECVQDMDHENMFWYRQDPGLGLRLIYFSYDVKMKEKGDIPEGYSVSREKKERFSLILESASTNQTSMYLCASSSSPLGLPSSYEQYFGPGTRLTVT.

This clone has a single count. CDR3 nucleotide sequence: TGTGCCAGCAGCCCAGGGAGGAGCACTGAAGCTTTCTTT. It specifies CASSPGRSTEAFF. The gene calls are TRBV11-2 and TRBJ1-1, with D perhaps matching TRBD1 (5 bases). CDR1 is SGHAT and CDR2 is FQNNGV in the germline V gene. Trimming stripped 5 bases from V and 4 bases from J, with 11 bases between. The CDR3 has 13 residues.

The chain couples TRBV5-1 to TRBJ2-1; no definite D call. V lost 4 bases, J lost 0 bases, and 5 bases lay in between. The V gene's germline CDR1 is SGHRS and CDR2 YFSETQ. This CDR3 has 13 amino acids. CDR3 in amino acids: CASSPTSYNEQFF. Written as DNA, the CDR3 is TGCGCCAGCAGCCCTACCTCCTACAATGAGCAGTTCTTC.

The chain has TRBV4-1 and TRBJ2-1, with 15 bases fitting TRBD2. This CDR3 is built from 16 residues. Germline V lookup: CDR1 MGHRA, CDR2 YSYEKL. J gave up 9 bases and V 4 bases, and 7 bases lay outside the gene matches. For the CDR3, the DNA is TGCGCCAGCAGCCGTCCAGGGACTAGCGGGAGGTCTGAGCAGTTCTTC. Amino acid sequence: CASSRPGTSGRSEQFF.

This clone has a single count. The V gene is TRBV6-5, the J gene TRBJ2-7, with D tentatively TRBD1 or TRBD2 (5 bases each). The CDR3 totals 12 residues. Trimming took off 7 bases at V and 2 bases at J, with 9 bases between the two ends. Per the germline V gene, CDR1 is MNHEY and CDR2 is SVGAGI. CDR3 region: CASIGATYEQYF. In nucleotides, the CDR3 is TGTGCCAGCATCGGGGCAACCTACGAGCAGTACTTC.

This rearrangement joins TRBV19 to TRBJ2-1; possibly TRBD1 for D (6 bases). The V gene lost 9 bases and the J gene lost 2 bases, with 14 bases spanning the gap. The CDR3 has 14 amino acids. The germline CDR1 and CDR2 sequences are LNHDA and SQIVND (reference sequence). CDR3 amino acids: CASRRDTTYNEQFF. CDR3 DNA: TGTGCCAGCCGCCGGGACACCACCTACAATGAGCAGTTCTTC.

In this sample, this clone turned up once. The V and J genes are TRBV29-1 and TRBJ2-3; D may correspond to TRBD1 or TRBD2 (5 bases each). The V gene's germline CDR1 is SQVTM and CDR2 ANQGSEA. The germline V and J ends were trimmed by 5 bases and 1 base, with 13 bases remaining between them. The CDR3 totals 14 residues. The CDR3 DNA reads TGCAGCGTTCGCAGGGTCGGGGGCACAGATACGCAGTATTTT. Encoded protein: CSVRRVGGTDTQYF.

This chain links TRBV2 with TRBJ1-1; possibly TRBD1 for D (5 bases). The CDR3 loop spans 14 amino acids. Trimming pared 1 base from V and 3 bases from J, leaving 9 bases between. Germline V CDR1 and CDR2: SNHLY, FYNNEI. Here the CDR3 DNA reads TGTGCCAGCAGTGAAGTCAGGGAGGACACTGAAGCTTTCTTT. This encodes CASSEVREDTEAFF. The variable domain in full, completed from reference TRBV2 and TRBJ1-1, reads EPEVTQTPSHQVTQMGQEVILRCVPISNHLYFYWYRQILGQKVEFLVSFYNNEISEKSEIFDDQFSVERPDGSNFTLKIRSTKLEDSAMYFCASSEVREDTEAFFGQGTRLTVV.

The genes are TRBV27 and TRBJ2-5; 12 bases line up with TRBD2. Per germline, CDR1 MNHEY and CDR2 SMNVEV (reference sequence). The CDR3 length is 18 residues. After removal of 6 bases from V and 1 base from J, the junction contained 12 bases not matched to a gene. Here the CDR3 reads CASSPTWTSGASQETQYF. CDR3 coding DNA: TGTGCCAGCAGCCCTACTTGGACTAGCGGGGCCAGCCAAGAGACCCAGTACTTC.

This clone was recorded once. The same CDR3 can be traced to other DNA sequences in this sample. The chain has TRBV28 and TRBJ1-5, with D perhaps TRBD1 (5 bases). The germline CDR1 and CDR2 sequences are MDHEN and SYDVKM. Deletions cut 7 bases from V and 4 bases from J, with 8 bases between. The length of the CDR3 is 12 residues. CDR3 region: CASNAGNQPQHF. DNA of the CDR3: TGTGCCAGCAACGCAGGGAATCAGCCCCAGCATTTT.

The chain recombines TRBV10-3 with TRBJ1-2; 7 nucleotides align to TRBD1. Germline lookup yields CDR1 ENHRY and CDR2 SYGVKD. Germline trimming cut 7 bases from V and 4 bases from J; bases unmatched to any gene: 9. The CDR3 contains 14 residues. The CDR3 nucleotides read TGTGCCATCAACCAGGGGGTATCTAGCTATGGCTACACCTTC. Translated: CAINQGVSSYGYTF.

The chain is built from TRBV6-5 and TRBJ1-2; D gene ambiguous. The CDR3 runs to 9 residues. CDR1 and CDR2 (germline): MNHEY, SVGAGI. Trimming shortened V by 9 bases and J by 8 bases, and 7 bases separated the two germline ends. CDR3 protein: CARDQGYTF. The CDR3 bases are TGTGCCAGAGACCAGGGCTACACCTTC.

This clone was picked up one time. The chain recombines TRBV11-2 with TRBJ2-3; 10 nucleotides line up with TRBD2. The CDR3 loop spans 17 amino acids. The germline V gene encodes CDR1 SGHAT and CDR2 FQNNGV. V gave up 4 bases and J gave up 3 bases; unmatched junction bases: 10. Here the CDR3 DNA reads TGTGCCAGCAGCTCACTAGCGGGGTCGGGGATTACAGATACGCAGTATTTT. Amino acids: CASSSLAGSGITDTQYF.

This chain connects TRBV9 to TRBJ2-7; 7 bases fit TRBD1. CDR1 SGDLS and CDR2 YYNGEE come from the germline V gene. V shed 4 bases and J 3 bases; nucleotides not matched to a gene: 13. This CDR3 spans 16 amino acids. The CDR3 sequence is CASSPLSQGGGYEQYF. The CDR3 DNA follows: TGTGCCAGCAGCCCCCTGAGTCAAGGGGGCGGCTACGAGCAGTACTTC.

The rearrangement joins TRBV7-2 to TRBJ2-1, with D unresolved. The CDR3 spans 13 residues. Trimming shortened V by 3 bases and J by 7 bases, and 10 bases separated the two germline ends. The germline CDR1 and CDR2 sequences are SGHTA and FQGNSA. The CDR3 loop is CASSFTDGNEQFF. In DNA form, the CDR3 reads TGTGCCAGCAGCTTCACCGACGGGAATGAGCAGTTCTTC.

The chain uses TRBV5-1 and TRBJ2-5; 13 bases line up with TRBD2. V gave up 4 bases and J gave up 4 bases; unmatched junction bases: 4. Germline V gene data show CDR1 as SGHRS and CDR2 as YFSETQ. CDR3 size: 15 residues. In nucleotides, the CDR3 is TGCGCCAGCAGCACCGGGACTAGCGGGGTAGAGACCCAGTACTTC. Translation: CASSTGTSGVETQYF.